Listed below are T cell receptor beta chains from one sample, sequenced in a study of T cells in localized non-small cell lung cancer. Libraries were prepared by immunoSEQ multiplex PCR; TCRdb keeps only in-frame clonotypes and omits some of them. The sample yields some 25,000 clones, roughly 90% seen once. The source was peripheral blood, collected before any cancer treatment. These receptors originate from a woman between 40 and 69 years old with stage I lung adenocarcinoma. CDR3s include the opening cysteine and the closing phenylalanine or tryptophan. Fields, in order: clone size, J gene, V gene, D gene, CDR3 protein, CDR3 DNA. A D gene is named only where the DNA matches it firmly. The listing skips clone size in some rows; elsewhere it reads once, few, many or a size class.

clone size: few
J gene: TRBJ1-4
V gene: TRBV19
D gene: NA
CDR3 protein: CASRTRVGAQKLFF
CDR3 DNA: TGTGCCAGTAGGACCCGGGTAGGGGCCCAAAAACTGTTTTTT

clone size: NA
J gene: TRBJ2-3
V gene: TRBV28
D gene: NA
CDR3 protein: CASGPTDTQYF
CDR3 DNA: TGTGCCAGCGGGCCCACAGATACGCAGTATTTT

clone size: NA
J gene: TRBJ2-1
V gene: TRBV28
D gene: NA
CDR3 protein: CASSFLLLQFF
CDR3 DNA: TGTGCCAGCAGTTTCCTGTTGTTGCAGTTCTTC

clone size: NA
J gene: TRBJ2-7
V gene: TRBV6-1
D gene: TRBD1
CDR3 protein: CASSRGTGGSYEQYF
CDR3 DNA: TGTGCCAGCAGCCGCGGGACAGGCGGATCCTACGAGCAGTACTTC

clone size: NA
J gene: TRBJ1-1
V gene: TRBV6-6
D gene: NA
CDR3 protein: CASSRSGAGTEAFF
CDR3 DNA: TGTGCCAGCAGCCGCAGCGGCGCGGGCACTGAAGCTTTCTTT

clone size: NA
J gene: TRBJ2-7
V gene: TRBV5-4
D gene: NA
CDR3 protein: CASSLDGYEQYF
CDR3 DNA: TGTGCCAGCAGCTTGGACGGGTACGAGCAGTACTTC

clone size: NA
J gene: TRBJ2-1
V gene: TRBV5-6
D gene: NA
CDR3 protein: CASSPIRRSDEQFF
CDR3 DNA: TGTGCCAGCAGCCCCATAAGAAGGAGCGATGAGCAGTTCTTC

clone size: NA
J gene: TRBJ2-5
V gene: TRBV11-1
D gene: TRBD1
CDR3 protein: CASSRTGKSQETQYF
CDR3 DNA: TGTGCCAGCAGCAGGACAGGGAAGAGTCAAGAGACCCAGTACTTC

clone size: NA
J gene: TRBJ2-7
V gene: TRBV10-3
D gene: NA
CDR3 protein: CAIRTESFYEQYF
CDR3 DNA: TGTGCCATCAGGACAGAGAGTTTCTACGAGCAGTACTTC

clone size: NA
J gene: TRBJ2-2
V gene: TRBV28
D gene: TRBD1
CDR3 protein: CASSPSGTATGELFF
CDR3 DNA: TGTGCCAGCAGCCCCTCCGGGACAGCCACCGGGGAGCTGTTTTTT

clone size: NA
J gene: TRBJ2-7
V gene: TRBV7-6
D gene: TRBD2
CDR3 protein: CASSLERTSGGDKQYF
CDR3 DNA: TGTGCCAGCAGCTTAGAGCGGACTAGCGGGGGAGATAAGCAGTACTTC

clone size: NA
J gene: TRBJ2-7
V gene: TRBV27
D gene: TRBD2
CDR3 protein: CASSLSAGGYEQYF
CDR3 DNA: TGTGCCAGCAGTTTATCGGCGGGAGGGTACGAGCAGTACTTC

clone size: NA
J gene: TRBJ2-5
V gene: TRBV28
D gene: TRBD2
CDR3 protein: CASSPGGSAETQYF
CDR3 DNA: TGTGCCAGCAGTCCGGGAGGGTCTGCGGAGACCCAGTACTTC

clone size: NA
J gene: TRBJ2-7
V gene: TRBV10-1
D gene: NA
CDR3 protein: CASSDPGLGAYEQYF
CDR3 DNA: TGCGCCAGCAGTGATCCTGGACTGGGGGCCTACGAGCAGTACTTC

clone size: NA
J gene: TRBJ1-5
V gene: TRBV19
D gene: TRBD1
CDR3 protein: CASSPGQGFLSNQPQHF
CDR3 DNA: TGTGCCAGTAGTCCGGGACAGGGGTTCCTAAGCAATCAGCCCCAGCATTTT

clone size: NA
J gene: TRBJ2-1
V gene: TRBV6-1
D gene: TRBD2
CDR3 protein: CASSESGSGGYNEQFF
CDR3 DNA: TGTGCCAGCAGTGAATCGGGCAGCGGGGGGTACAATGAGCAGTTCTTC

clone size: NA
J gene: TRBJ1-3
V gene: TRBV19
D gene: NA
CDR3 protein: CASSIVGILSGNTIYF
CDR3 DNA: TGTGCCAGTAGTATTGTTGGAATTCTCTCTGGAAACACCATATATTTT

clone size: NA
J gene: TRBJ1-5
V gene: TRBV28
D gene: TRBD1
CDR3 protein: CASSFGQGNQPQHF
CDR3 DNA: TGTGCCAGCAGTTTCGGACAGGGGAATCAGCCCCAGCATTTT

clone size: NA
J gene: TRBJ1-5
V gene: TRBV6-4
D gene: NA
CDR3 protein: CASTCAATNQPQHF
CDR3 DNA: TGTGCCAGCACCTGCGCAGCCACAAATCAGCCCCAGCATTTT

clone size: NA
J gene: TRBJ2-7
V gene: TRBV19
D gene: TRBD2
CDR3 protein: CASSQRHPRLAGGAAFYEQYF
CDR3 DNA: TGTGCCAGTAGTCAGAGGCACCCCCGACTAGCGGGTGGGGCCGCGTTTTACGAGCAGTACTTC

clone size: NA
J gene: TRBJ2-7
V gene: TRBV27
D gene: TRBD1
CDR3 protein: CASSYSGTGVYEQYF
CDR3 DNA: TGTGCCAGCAGTTACTCCGGGACAGGGGTCTACGAGCAGTACTTC

clone size: NA
J gene: TRBJ2-2
V gene: TRBV10-3
D gene: TRBD1
CDR3 protein: CAVWTGAPRTPGELFF
CDR3 DNA: TGTGCCGTCTGGACAGGGGCCCCAAGAACGCCCGGGGAGCTGTTTTTT

clone size: NA
J gene: TRBJ2-1
V gene: TRBV7-9
D gene: NA
CDR3 protein: CAMPGGSGYNEQFF
CDR3 DNA: TGTGCCATGCCGGGGGGCTCCGGTTACAATGAGCAGTTCTTC

clone size: NA
J gene: TRBJ2-1
V gene: TRBV21-1
D gene: NA
CDR3 protein: CASSQQGQLAFDYNEQFF
CDR3 DNA: TGTGCCAGCAGCCAACAGGGGCAACTAGCGTTCGACTACAATGAGCAGTTCTTC

clone size: once
J gene: TRBJ2-1
V gene: TRBV6-5
D gene: NA
CDR3 protein: CASSRFGGEQFF
CDR3 DNA: TGTGCCAGCAGTCGATTTGGGGGTGAGCAGTTCTTC

clone size: NA
J gene: TRBJ2-2
V gene: TRBV27
D gene: NA
CDR3 protein: CASSLWGARTGELFF
CDR3 DNA: TGTGCCAGCAGTTTATGGGGGGCTCGGACCGGGGAGCTGTTTTTT

clone size: NA
J gene: TRBJ2-1
V gene: TRBV19
D gene: NA
CDR3 protein: CATRGEQFF
CDR3 DNA: TGTGCCACTAGGGGGGAGCAGTTCTTC

clone size: NA
J gene: TRBJ2-7
V gene: TRBV28
D gene: TRBD2
CDR3 protein: CASSLAGVFSYEQYF
CDR3 DNA: TGTGCCAGCAGTTTAGCGGGGGTCTTCTCCTACGAGCAGTACTTC

clone size: NA
J gene: TRBJ2-1
V gene: TRBV7-3
D gene: NA
CDR3 protein: CASSPTSWAYNEQFF
CDR3 DNA: TGTGCCAGCAGCCCCACCTCTTGGGCCTACAATGAGCAGTTCTTC

clone size: NA
J gene: TRBJ1-2
V gene: TRBV7-2
D gene: NA
CDR3 protein: CASSPGGTSGYTF
CDR3 DNA: TGTGCCAGCAGCCCCGGGGGCACTAGTGGCTACACCTTC

clone size: NA
J gene: TRBJ2-3
V gene: TRBV4-1
D gene: NA
CDR3 protein: CASSQLTDTQYF
CDR3 DNA: TGCGCCAGCAGCCAACTCACAGATACGCAGTATTTT

clone size: NA
J gene: TRBJ2-2
V gene: TRBV4-2
D gene: NA
CDR3 protein: CASSLATGGQAGELFF
CDR3 DNA: TGTGCCAGCAGCCTCGCAACCGGGGGGCAGGCCGGGGAGCTGTTTTTT

clone size: NA
J gene: TRBJ2-3
V gene: TRBV18
D gene: NA
CDR3 protein: CASSDFRDTQYF
CDR3 DNA: TGTGCCAGCTCAGACTTTAGGGATACGCAGTATTTT

clone size: NA
J gene: TRBJ2-7
V gene: TRBV5-1
D gene: TRBD2
CDR3 protein: CASHPDSGASYEQYF
CDR3 DNA: TGCGCCAGTCACCCCGATAGCGGGGCATCCTACGAGCAGTACTTC

clone size: NA
J gene: TRBJ1-1
V gene: TRBV13
D gene: NA
CDR3 protein: CASSAGPPNTEAFF
CDR3 DNA: TGTGCCAGCAGCGCCGGGCCACCGAACACTGAAGCTTTCTTT

clone size: NA
J gene: TRBJ2-5
V gene: TRBV27
D gene: NA
CDR3 protein: CASSLRAAYQETQYF
CDR3 DNA: TGTGCCAGCAGTTTACGGGCGGCGTACCAAGAGACCCAGTACTTC

clone size: NA
J gene: TRBJ2-1
V gene: TRBV2
D gene: TRBD2
CDR3 protein: CASSRTSGRVYNEQFF
CDR3 DNA: TGTGCCAGCAGTCGGACTAGCGGGAGGGTTTACAATGAGCAGTTCTTC

clone size: NA
J gene: TRBJ1-5
V gene: TRBV6-5
D gene: NA
CDR3 protein: CASSLLANSNQPQHF
CDR3 DNA: TGTGCCAGCAGTCTTTTGGCAAATAGCAATCAGCCCCAGCATTTT

clone size: once
J gene: TRBJ1-1
V gene: TRBV13
D gene: NA
CDR3 protein: CASSLGRGLGTEAFF
CDR3 DNA: TGTGCCAGCAGCTTAGGTAGGGGGTTAGGTACTGAAGCTTTCTTT

clone size: NA
J gene: TRBJ2-1
V gene: TRBV6-1
D gene: NA
CDR3 protein: CASSEAQGTVSEQFF
CDR3 DNA: TGTGCCAGCAGTGAAGCGCAAGGGACTGTATCAGAGCAGTTCTTC

clone size: NA
J gene: TRBJ2-7
V gene: TRBV18
D gene: NA
CDR3 protein: CASSPRGEQYF
CDR3 DNA: TGTGCCAGCTCGCCGAGGGGGGAGCAGTACTTC

clone size: once
J gene: TRBJ2-1
V gene: TRBV19
D gene: NA
CDR3 protein: CASSITISRSNEQFF
CDR3 DNA: TGTGCCAGTAGTATAACAATATCGCGAAGCAATGAGCAGTTCTTC

clone size: NA
J gene: TRBJ1-1
V gene: TRBV6-1
D gene: NA
CDR3 protein: CASSERGLGTEAFF
CDR3 DNA: TGTGCCAGCAGTGAAAGAGGGTTAGGCACTGAAGCTTTCTTT

clone size: NA
J gene: TRBJ1-1
V gene: TRBV7-9
D gene: NA
CDR3 protein: CASSWGEAFF
CDR3 DNA: TGTGCCAGCAGCTGGGGGGAAGCTTTCTTT

clone size: NA
J gene: TRBJ2-7
V gene: TRBV15
D gene: NA
CDR3 protein: CATSRVKAGEQYF
CDR3 DNA: TGTGCCACCAGCAGAGTAAAAGCAGGCGAGCAGTACTTC

clone size: NA
J gene: TRBJ1-2
V gene: TRBV5-1
D gene: NA
CDR3 protein: CASRADANYGYTF
CDR3 DNA: TGCGCCAGCAGAGCGGACGCTAACTATGGCTACACCTTC

clone size: NA
J gene: TRBJ2-3
V gene: TRBV25-1
D gene: NA
CDR3 protein: CASSEAGRTDTQYF
CDR3 DNA: TGTGCCAGCAGTGAAGCCGGACGGACAGATACGCAGTATTTT

clone size: NA
J gene: TRBJ1-3
V gene: TRBV28
D gene: NA
CDR3 protein: CASSLDTSRNTIYF
CDR3 DNA: TGTGCCAGCAGTTTAGATACCTCCCGGAACACCATATATTTT

clone size: NA
J gene: TRBJ1-3
V gene: TRBV5-1
D gene: NA
CDR3 protein: CASSFSGTGNTIYF
CDR3 DNA: TGCGCCAGCAGCTTCTCAGGAACTGGAAACACCATATATTTT

clone size: few
J gene: TRBJ2-7
V gene: TRBV10-1
D gene: TRBD2
CDR3 protein: CASSELRTSGSNEQYF
CDR3 DNA: TGCGCCAGCAGTGAGCTAAGGACTAGCGGGAGTAACGAGCAGTACTTC

clone size: NA
J gene: TRBJ2-3
V gene: TRBV27
D gene: NA
CDR3 protein: CASSLAGADTQYF
CDR3 DNA: TGTGCCAGCAGTTTAGCGGGCGCAGATACGCAGTATTTT

clone size: NA
J gene: TRBJ2-5
V gene: TRBV7-9
D gene: NA
CDR3 protein: CASSLSVRPSGGETQYF
CDR3 DNA: TGTGCCAGCAGCTTATCTGTAAGGCCGTCCGGGGGAGAGACCCAGTACTTC

clone size: NA
J gene: TRBJ2-5
V gene: TRBV5-1
D gene: TRBD1
CDR3 protein: CASSSDRGLGETQYF
CDR3 DNA: TGCGCCAGCAGCTCCGACAGGGGGCTTGGGGAGACCCAGTACTTC

clone size: NA
J gene: TRBJ1-4
V gene: TRBV5-1
D gene: NA
CDR3 protein: CASSPGGTSNEKLFF
CDR3 DNA: TGCGCCAGCAGCCCCGGGGGGACCTCTAATGAAAAACTGTTTTTT

clone size: NA
J gene: TRBJ1-5
V gene: TRBV28
D gene: NA
CDR3 protein: CASSLIRGNQPQHF
CDR3 DNA: TGTGCCAGCAGTTTAATCAGGGGCAATCAGCCCCAGCATTTT

clone size: NA
J gene: TRBJ1-2
V gene: TRBV4-2
D gene: NA
CDR3 protein: CASSQQAIGRGNYGYTF
CDR3 DNA: TGTGCCAGCAGCCAGCAGGCAATAGGGCGAGGTAACTATGGCTACACCTTC

clone size: NA
J gene: TRBJ1-1
V gene: TRBV19
D gene: NA
CDR3 protein: CASPPTEAFF
CDR3 DNA: TGTGCCAGCCCCCCCACTGAAGCTTTCTTT